This T cell receptor (beta chain) appears in the sequencing data of a study of shared clonotypes between healthy human individuals. Study-level information: Every donor yielded three CD4 naive, three CD4 memory, two CD8 naive and one CD8 memory plate.

The CDR3 runs 14 residues. Germline V gene lookup returns CDR1 SGHKS and CDR2 YYEKEE (reference sequence). Trimming pared 4 bases from V and 5 bases from J, leaving 15 bases between. The authors distributed each subset's genomic DNA evenly over several immunoSEQ plates. Clones were sequenced by immunoSEQ multiplex PCR, and TCRdb holds only the in-frame ones, with some missing. The sample shows 2 million to 2.5 million clones, approximately 94% of them seen only once. Study-wide points: Clonotype sharing across a handful of donors was observed for around 4.5% of naive CD4 clonotypes. Clonotypes shared by all four sorted-subset donors had higher generation probabilities than non-shared clonotypes.

On this clone itself: Its antigen remains unknown.

The TCR comes from a man aged 18-30 years in good health. Sequencing input: naive CD4+ T cells sorted from blood. Subset noted: CD45RA+ positively selected. The J gene is TRBJ1-1, the V gene TRBV5-5, with D possibly being TRBD1 (6 bases). CDR3 DNA: TGTGCCAGCAGCCCTGAGTGGGGGCGAACTGAAGCTTTCTTT. It codes for CASSPEWGRTEAFF.